This T cell receptor (beta chain) was identified during a study of human T cells and chemical hapten exposure. In the study overall: Small volume differences among pooled libraries mainly caused per-sample TCR yield variation.

The CDR3 extends over 12 amino acids. Trimming pared 10 bases from V and 5 bases from J, leaving 12 bases between. TCRdb re-analysed the RACE reads in MiXCR, keeping a single row per CDR3 protein. The repertoire holds about 34,000 distinct CDR3 sequences, with around 6.8% as singletons. Noted time point: patch test 1, 2 weeks after DPC sensitization. This sample's treatment: therapeutic diphenylcyclopropenone sensitization with weekly scalp DPC. Blood, whole and unfractionated, served as the source for total RNA extraction. Only a few counts were recorded for this clonotype. The antigen is undetermined. The study, taken as a whole, reports: Clustering by CDR3 similarity yielded significantly more large clusters from expanded TCRs than controls. A positive correlation with patch test score was shown by PT1 expanded TCR counts. Among TCRs, those above 1 in 1000 frequency were unaffected by DPC sensitization.

The sequencing here drew on whole blood, taken in connection with sensitization to the hapten diphenylcyclopropenone (DPC). The genes are TRBV12-3 or TRBV12-4 and TRBJ2-1, with a weak D call TRBD1 (5 bases). This clonotype was obtained from a woman younger than 45 with alopecia areata. Some clones in this sample may be carry-over from other donors' samples. This CDR3 reads CATQGNHNEQFF. CDR3 coding DNA: TGTGCCACCCAGGGCAACCACAATGAGCAGTTCTTC.